The clone carrying this TCR beta chain was seen more than once but under ten times. As yet, its antigen is unknown. The germline V gene has CDR1 DFQATT and CDR2 SNEGSKA (reference sequence). The CDR3 sequence is 15 residues long. The ends lost 3 bases at V and 5 bases at J; junction bases unmatched: 9. TCRdb ran MiXCR on the reads and lists one entry per CDR3 protein. The table records approximately 500,000 distinct CDR3 sequences, approximately 25% of them present only once. The data were obtained in a study of T cell repertoires in cytomegalovirus infection. Study summary: Through public TCR beta signatures, both CMV infection and matching HLA type were indicated. Notes on the study in general: Summed frequency of public TCR beta families distinguished CMV carriers with the relevant HLA. HLA-C-restricted CMV clonotypes gave the most frequent clonotype in two of eight donors.

The clonotype comes from a human donor in good health (CMV status not recorded). Some clones in this sample may be carry-over from other donors' samples. Sequenced sample: PBMCs. The rearrangement links TRBV20-1 to TRBJ2-5; 10 positions agree with TRBD2. CDR3 residues: CSARGSGRARETQYF. CDR3 nucleotides: TGCAGTGCTAGGGGCAGCGGGAGGGCCCGGGAGACCCAGTACTTC.